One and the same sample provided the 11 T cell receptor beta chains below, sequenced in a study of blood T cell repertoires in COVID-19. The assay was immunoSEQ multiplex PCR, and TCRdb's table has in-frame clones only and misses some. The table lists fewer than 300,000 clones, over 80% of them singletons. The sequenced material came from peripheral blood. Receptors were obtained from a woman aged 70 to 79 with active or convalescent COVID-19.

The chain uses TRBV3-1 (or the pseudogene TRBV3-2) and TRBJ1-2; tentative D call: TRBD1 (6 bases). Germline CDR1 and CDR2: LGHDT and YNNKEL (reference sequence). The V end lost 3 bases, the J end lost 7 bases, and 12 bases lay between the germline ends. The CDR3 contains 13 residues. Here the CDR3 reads CASSQAGAGGYTF. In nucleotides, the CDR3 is TGTGCCAGCAGCCAGGCAGGGGCAGGTGGCTACACCTTC.

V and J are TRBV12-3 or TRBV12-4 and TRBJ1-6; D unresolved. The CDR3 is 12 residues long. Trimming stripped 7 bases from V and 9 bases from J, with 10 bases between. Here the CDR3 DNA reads TGTGCCAGCAACGTAGGCGGTTCACCCCTCCACTTT. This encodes CASNVGGSPLHF.

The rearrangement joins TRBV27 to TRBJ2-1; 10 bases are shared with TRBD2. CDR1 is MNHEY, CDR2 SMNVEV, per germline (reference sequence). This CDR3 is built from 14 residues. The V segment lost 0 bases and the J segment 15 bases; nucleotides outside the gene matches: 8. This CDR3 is CASSLSPSGSSPFF. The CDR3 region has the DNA TGTGCCAGCAGTTTATCTCCTAGCGGGAGCTCCCCGTTCTTC.

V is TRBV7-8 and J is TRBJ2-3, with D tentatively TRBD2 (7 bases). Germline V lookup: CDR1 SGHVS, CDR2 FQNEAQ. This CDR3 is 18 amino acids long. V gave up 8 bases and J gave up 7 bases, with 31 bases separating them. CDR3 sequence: CASGDPARGANLPYTQYF. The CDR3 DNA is TGTGCCAGCGGCGACCCCGCCCGGGGGGCCAATTTACCGTATACGCAGTATTTT.

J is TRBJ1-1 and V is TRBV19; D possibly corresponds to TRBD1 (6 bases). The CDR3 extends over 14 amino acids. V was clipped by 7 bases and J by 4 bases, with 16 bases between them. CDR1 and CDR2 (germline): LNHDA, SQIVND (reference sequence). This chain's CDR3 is CASMRPGVSTEAFF. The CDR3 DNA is TGTGCCAGTATGAGGCCAGGGGTGAGCACTGAAGCTTTCTTT.

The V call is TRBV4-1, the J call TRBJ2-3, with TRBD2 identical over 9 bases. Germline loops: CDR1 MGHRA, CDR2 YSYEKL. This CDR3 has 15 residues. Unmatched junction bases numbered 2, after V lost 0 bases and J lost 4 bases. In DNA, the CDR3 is TGCGCCAGCAGCCAAGAGGGACTAGCCCCAGATACGCAGTATTTT. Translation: CASSQEGLAPDTQYF.

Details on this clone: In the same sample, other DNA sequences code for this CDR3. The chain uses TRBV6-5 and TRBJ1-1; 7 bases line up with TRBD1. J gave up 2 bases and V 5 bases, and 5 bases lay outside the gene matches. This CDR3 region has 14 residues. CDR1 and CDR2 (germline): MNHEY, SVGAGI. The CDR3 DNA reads TGTGCCAGCAGTCCAAGGACAGGAAACACTGAAGCTTTCTTT. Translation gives CASSPRTGNTEAFF.

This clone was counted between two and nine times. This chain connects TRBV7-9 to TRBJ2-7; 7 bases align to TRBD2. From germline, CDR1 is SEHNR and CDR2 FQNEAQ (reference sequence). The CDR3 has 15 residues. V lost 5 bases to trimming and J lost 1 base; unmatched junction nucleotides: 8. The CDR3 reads CASSPGLADSYEQYF. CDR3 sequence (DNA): TGTGCCAGCAGCCCCGGGCTAGCGGATTCCTACGAGCAGTACTTC.

This CDR3 is CASSPGTGEAFF. The CDR3 DNA reads as TGTGCCAGCAGCCCCGGGACAGGGGAAGCTTTCTTT. This chain connects TRBV9 to TRBJ1-1, with TRBD1 matching over 9 bases. The germline V gene encodes CDR1 SGDLS and CDR2 YYNGEE. V was clipped by 4 bases and J by 8 bases; unmatched bases: 3. The CDR3 has 12 amino acids.

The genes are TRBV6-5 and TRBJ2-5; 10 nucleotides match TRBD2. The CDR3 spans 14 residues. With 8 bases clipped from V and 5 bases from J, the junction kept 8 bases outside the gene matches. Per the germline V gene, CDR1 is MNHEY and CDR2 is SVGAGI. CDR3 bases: TGTGCCAGCCGGGGGACTAGCGCATCGGAGACCCAGTACTTC. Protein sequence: CASRGTSASETQYF.

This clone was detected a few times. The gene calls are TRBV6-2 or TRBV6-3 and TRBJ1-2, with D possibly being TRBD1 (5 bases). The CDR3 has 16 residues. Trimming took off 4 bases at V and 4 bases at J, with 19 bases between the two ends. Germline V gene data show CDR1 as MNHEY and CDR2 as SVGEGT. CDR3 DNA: TGTGCCAGCAGTTTACGACCCTTGGGGCTGCTCTATGGCTACACCTTC. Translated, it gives CASSLRPLGLLYGYTF.